This T cell receptor (beta chain) was retrieved from a study of T cell responses to AZD1222 COVID-19 vaccine. Concerning this clone itself: Its antigen is still unknown.

The CDR3 length is 13 residues. Trimming pared 3 bases from V and 7 bases from J, leaving 7 bases between. Germline CDR1 is SNHLY and CDR2 is FYNNEI. The assay was immunoSEQ multiplex PCR, and TCRdb's table has in-frame clones only and misses some. The data contain about 83,000 clones, roughly 88% of them singletons. Findings and caveats of the study: Targeting of unmutated variant regions was reportedly seen in nearly half of spike-specific TCRs.

This specimen was peripheral blood, taken on day 0 of MenACWY control vaccination. This sequence was found in an adult in good health. V and J are TRBV2 and TRBJ1-6; D not certain. CDR3 sequence: CASSDERNSPLHF. CDR3 DNA sequence: TGTGCCAGCAGTGACGAGAGAAATTCACCCCTCCACTTT.